The TCR beta chain under discussion was sequenced for a study of metastatic and nonmetastatic thyroid tumors. Study background: Repertoires of blood and of tissue (tumor or nodule) from malignant and benign thyroid patients were compared.

General study points: Reported TCR beta diversity, measured in blood and tumor, was significantly higher for malignant thyroid tumors than for benign nodules.

Authors' methods: Built for papillary thyroid cancer, a distant-metastasis classifier drew on CDR3 differences across clinicopathological groups. Via MiXCR, TCRdb re-called the PCR reads. The V and J calls follow TCRdb's processing rather than the paper's. The data show 33,000 or so clones, about 20% seen once. In its sample, this clone was seen many times. As yet, its antigen is unknown. Germline V CDR1 and CDR2: MNHNS, SASEGT. V was trimmed by 5 bases and J by 10 bases, leaving 11 bases between them. This CDR3 comprises 11 residues. Each patient went into thyroid surgery without having received any treatment.

V and J are TRBV6-1 and TRBJ1-1, with D unresolved. This TCR derives from a female donor with papillary thyroid cancer or a benign thyroid nodule (not recorded which). Some clones in this sample may be carry-over from other donors' samples. The material sequenced was blood. In DNA, the CDR3 is TGTGCCAGCAGTAGGGAGGGTCGAGCTTTCTTT. It yields the protein CASSREGRAFF.